A single sample gave rise to the 30 T cell receptor beta chains below, sequenced in a study of identical twins. TCRdb re-called the 5' RACE reads through MiXCR, storing one row per CDR3 protein. The table includes more than 650,000 distinct CDR3 sequences, approximately 6.1% detected once. The specimen sequenced was naive T cells sorted from blood. Receptors were obtained from a man aged 18 to 29 in good health.

This clonotype was detected ten times or more. The rearrangement links TRBV9 to TRBJ2-2; tentatively, D is TRBD1 (5 bases). CDR1 SGDLS and CDR2 YYNGEE come from the germline V gene. The CDR3 is made up of 14 amino acids. V lost 3 bases and J 5 bases, leaving 11 bases between the germline ends. CDR3 sequence: CASSGTFGTGELFF. CDR3 coding DNA: TGTGCCAGCAGCGGGACATTCGGGACCGGGGAGCTGTTTTTT.

Many counts were recorded for this clonotype. The rearrangement joins TRBV5-1 to TRBJ2-5, with D perhaps matching TRBD2 (6 bases). The CDR3 totals 14 residues. V lost 4 bases, J lost 2 bases, and 12 bases lay in between. CDR1 is SGHRS, CDR2 YFSETQ, per germline. Here the CDR3 reads CASSRRDSQETQYF. For the CDR3, the DNA is TGCGCCAGCAGCCGCCGGGACTCACAAGAGACCCAGTACTTC.

This clonotype has ten or more counts. The V gene is TRBV24-1, the J gene TRBJ2-1; 7 bases are a match to TRBD2. This CDR3 region has 12 residues. Germline V gives CDR1 KGHDR, CDR2 SFDVKD. V lost 10 bases, J lost 5 bases, and 4 bases stayed unmatched. CDR3 sequence reads: CATGGVHNEQFF. For the CDR3, the DNA is TGTGCCACTGGGGGGGTCCACAATGAGCAGTTCTTC.

This clonotype has at least ten counts. The V gene is TRBV9, the J gene TRBJ2-3; D possibly corresponds to TRBD2 (6 bases). The CDR3 is 14 residues long. Trimming took off 5 bases at V and 3 bases at J, with 13 bases between the two ends. Germline values: CDR1 SGDLS, CDR2 YYNGEE. The CDR3 here is CASSHRDLTDTQYF. In DNA form, the CDR3 reads TGTGCCAGCAGTCACCGGGACTTAACAGATACGCAGTATTTT.

The CDR3 loop reads CASSPGVGWGWNEQFF. CDR3 DNA: TGTGCCAGCAGCCCCGGAGTTGGATGGGGTTGGAATGAGCAGTTCTTC. The chain recombines TRBV7-9 with TRBJ2-1; D unclear. V was shortened by 5 bases and J by 7 bases, with 21 bases between the two germline ends. This CDR3 comprises 16 residues. From germline, CDR1 is SEHNR and CDR2 FQNEAQ (reference sequence).

This clonotype occurred many times. V gene TRBV20-1 combines with J gene TRBJ1-5; 8 positions match TRBD1. The CDR3 extends over 14 amino acids. The germline V gene encodes CDR1 DFQATT and CDR2 SNEGSKA (reference sequence). Trimming took 6 bases from V and 5 from J; bases not matched to a gene: 9. CDR3 DNA: TGCAGTGCCTCCGAGGACAGGGAACATCAGCCCCAGCATTTT. Translation gives CSASEDREHQPQHF.

This clonotype has just a few counts. This rearrangement joins TRBV7-2 to TRBJ1-2, with a weak D call TRBD1 (5 bases). The CDR3 runs 16 residues. V dropped 1 base and J dropped 7 bases, with 19 bases sitting between them. The germline V gene encodes CDR1 SGHTA and CDR2 FQGNSA. CDR3 coding DNA: TGTGCCAGCAGCTTAGTCGGACCTTTAAGTGGGGGTGGCTACACCTTC. Translation gives CASSLVGPLSGGGYTF.

This clonotype occurred a few times. The chain joins TRBV20-1 to TRBJ2-2, with 7 bases aligning to TRBD1. Germline CDR1 is DFQATT and CDR2 is SNEGSKA (reference sequence). V was pared by 0 bases and J by 8 bases, with 12 bases of the junction left unmatched. CDR3 length equals 16 residues. For the CDR3, the DNA is TGCAGTGCTAGAGATTTGGGGAAAGGGGGCCTGGGGGAGCTGTTTTTT. It encodes CSARDLGKGGLGELFF.

This clonotype was seen once. The chain employs TRBV7-9 and TRBJ2-7; D possibly corresponds to TRBD2 (6 bases). CDR1 SEHNR and CDR2 FQNEAQ come from the germline V gene (reference sequence). The CDR3 totals 15 residues. The V gene lost 2 bases and the J gene lost 3 bases, with 14 bases spanning the gap. CDR3 DNA: TGTGCCAGCAGCTTAAGGCGGGAACGGAACTACGAGCAGTACTTC. Translated: CASSLRRERNYEQYF.

Many counts were recorded for this clonotype. The V call is TRBV29-1, the J call TRBJ2-1; D is unclear. The V end was cut by 0 bases, the J end by 0 bases, with 9 bases between. The CDR3 runs 15 residues. Germline V gene sequence: CDR1 SQVTM, CDR2 ANQGSEA. The CDR3 sequence: CSVEDRLSSYNEQFF. CDR3 in DNA: TGCAGCGTTGAAGATCGTCTGAGCTCCTACAATGAGCAGTTCTTC.

This clonotype was counted at least ten times. The CDR3 sequence is CASSPPEGLGNIQYF. CDR3 nucleotides: TGTGCCAGCAGCCCCCCAGAAGGGCTGGGAAACATTCAGTACTTC. This chain uses TRBV12-3 or TRBV12-4 with TRBJ2-4; D is unresolved. The CDR3 spans 15 residues. Deletions cut 6 bases from V and 6 bases from J, with 18 bases between.

This clonotype was detected only a few times. This chain uses TRBV4-2 with TRBJ2-7; D is unresolved. The CDR3 runs 12 residues. V was trimmed by 2 bases and J by 7 bases, leaving 9 bases between them. In germline, CDR1 is LGHNA, CDR2 YNFKEQ. CDR3 sequence: CASSQLETEQYF. The CDR3 bases are TGTGCCAGCAGCCAACTCGAGACTGAGCAGTACTTC.

The chain links TRBV18 to TRBJ2-7; 9 positions match TRBD2. Trimming removed 2 bases from V and 0 bases from J; junction bases left unmatched: 2. The CDR3 length is 15 residues. Per germline, CDR1 KGHSH and CDR2 LQKENI. CDR3 region: CASSPISGSSYEQYV. As DNA, the CDR3 is TGTGCCAGCTCACCAATTAGCGGGAGCTCCTACGAGCAGTACGTC.

This clonotype was counted a few times. The chain recombines TRBV25-1 with TRBJ2-5; tentatively, D is TRBD1 (6 bases). Germline V gene sequence: CDR1 MGHDK, CDR2 SYGVNS. V lost 4 bases to trimming and J lost 4 bases, with 16 bases between them. This CDR3 contains 15 residues. The CDR3 here is CASSATGLGRETQYF. DNA of the CDR3: TGTGCCAGCAGTGCCACAGGGTTAGGACGAGAGACCCAGTACTTC.

This clonotype appeared many times. The rearrangement joins TRBV27 to TRBJ2-1; TRBD2 agrees at 12 bases. CDR1 MNHEY and CDR2 SMNVEV come from the germline V gene (reference sequence). The junction had 14 bases not matched to a gene; V was cut back by 6 bases and J by 5 bases. The CDR3 consists of 18 residues. The chain's CDR3 is CASRTIKTSGSVNNEQFF. CDR3 sequence (DNA): TGTGCCAGCAGAACAATTAAGACTAGCGGGAGTGTCAACAATGAGCAGTTCTTC.

This clonotype was picked up a small number of times. The rearrangement uses TRBV4-1 and TRBJ2-1, with a possible D match to TRBD1 (6 bases). CDR3 size: 15 residues. Germline V gene sequence: CDR1 MGHRA, CDR2 YSYEKL. V shed 0 bases and J shed 10 bases, with 16 bases lying between them. Here the CDR3 reads CASSQDNRVRWEQFF. The CDR3 DNA is TGCGCCAGCAGCCAAGATAACAGGGTACGGTGGGAGCAGTTCTTC.

This clonotype has ten or more counts. This chain links TRBV20-1 with TRBJ1-1; 9 nucleotides align to TRBD1. The germline gives CDR1 DFQATT, CDR2 SNEGSKA (reference sequence). The CDR3 is made up of 14 amino acids. Trimming took 5 bases from V and 6 from J; bases not matched to a gene: 10. The CDR3 coding sequence is TGCAGTGCTTCAACCGGGACAGGGAATCCTGAAGCTTTCTTT. Translated, it gives CSASTGTGNPEAFF.

This clonotype appeared many times. This rearrangement joins TRBV20-1 to TRBJ2-7; tentative D call: TRBD2 (6 bases). V lost 2 bases to trimming and J lost 0 bases, with 11 bases between them. CDR3 length equals 14 residues. The germline gives CDR1 DFQATT, CDR2 SNEGSKA (reference sequence). CDR3 sequence: CSARTSGLSYEQYF. The CDR3 region has the DNA TGCAGTGCTAGAACCTCGGGACTCTCCTACGAGCAGTACTTC.

This clonotype has at least ten counts. The chain is built from TRBV5-1 and TRBJ2-4; a weak D match, TRBD1 (6 bases). The CDR3 has 15 amino acids. V lost 0 bases to trimming and J lost 7 bases, with 14 bases between them. Germline values: CDR1 SGHRS, CDR2 YFSETQ. CDR3 coding DNA: TGCGCCAGCAGCTTGGACTCGGGGACATTGAACATTCAGTACTTC. The encoded protein is CASSLDSGTLNIQYF.

The gene calls are TRBV14 and TRBJ2-1; D not resolved. The CDR3 has 12 amino acids. Trimming shortened V by 2 bases and J by 10 bases, and 9 bases separated the two germline ends. Germline V gene data show CDR1 as SGHDN and CDR2 as FVKESK. The CDR3: CASSQSGPEQFF. The CDR3 DNA sequence: TGTGCCAGCAGCCAAAGTGGGCCGGAGCAGTTCTTC.

This chain connects TRBV3-1 to TRBJ1-4; D unresolved. The CDR3 is 14 amino acids. V lost 4 bases to trimming and J lost 5 bases, with 11 bases between them. Looked up from germline, CDR1 is LGHDT and CDR2 is YNNKEL (reference sequence). CDR3 sequence reads: CASSRVVLNEKLFF. The CDR3 nucleotides are TGTGCCAGCAGCCGAGTGGTCTTAAATGAAAAACTGTTTTTT.

Ten or more counts support this clonotype. The chain couples TRBV5-1 to TRBJ2-7, with 11 bases matching TRBD2. CDR3 size: 15 residues. J was trimmed by 6 bases and V by 4 bases; bases with no gene match: 9. Germline lookup yields CDR1 SGHRS and CDR2 YFSETQ. The CDR3 sequence is CASSPSSGRLGEQYF. CDR3 sequence (DNA): TGCGCCAGCAGCCCTTCTAGCGGGAGGCTCGGCGAGCAGTACTTC. The variable domain in full, completed from reference TRBV5-1 and TRBJ2-7, reads KAGVTQTPRYLIKTRGQQVTLSCSPISGHRSVSWYQQTPGQGLQFLFEYFSETQRNKGNFPGRFSGRQFSNSRSEMNVSTLELGDSALYLCASSPSSGRLGEQYFGPGTRLTVT.

This clonotype was picked up many times. The chain is built from TRBV9 and TRBJ1-3; 8 nucleotides agree with TRBD1. Germline CDR1 and CDR2: SGDLS and YYNGEE. CDR3 length equals 18 residues. J was trimmed by 0 bases and V by 3 bases; bases with no gene match: 11. The chain's CDR3 is CASSAGTGGLGSGNTIYF. The CDR3 region has the DNA TGTGCCAGCAGCGCCGGGACAGGAGGTTTGGGCTCTGGAAACACCATATATTTT.

Many counts were recorded for this clonotype. CDR3 nucleotides: TGCGCCAGCAGCCATCTAGGAGGGATTTACAATGAGCAGTTCTTC. It encodes CASSHLGGIYNEQFF. The J gene is TRBJ2-1, the V gene TRBV4-1; a possible D gene is TRBD2 (6 bases). This CDR3 is 15 amino acids long. Trimming pared 3 bases from V and 4 bases from J, leaving 13 bases between. Germline values: CDR1 MGHRA, CDR2 YSYEKL.

V is TRBV7-8 and J is TRBJ2-6; unclear D gene. The germline V gene has CDR1 SGHVS and CDR2 FQNEAQ. The CDR3 contains 16 residues. V was pared by 4 bases and J by 2 bases, with 12 bases between. The CDR3 reads CASSSQTVAGANVLTF. In DNA, the CDR3 is TGTGCCAGCAGCTCCCAAACCGTGGCTGGGGCCAACGTCCTGACTTTC. Using reference TRBV7-8 and TRBJ2-6 for the parts outside the CDR3, the full variable domain is GAGVSQSPRYKVAKRGQDVALRCDPISGHVSLFWYQQALGQGPEFLTYFQNEAQLDKSGLPSDRFFAERPEGSVSTLKIQRTQQEDSAVYLCASSSQTVAGANVLTFGAGSRLTVL.

This clonotype has ten or more counts. The rearrangement links TRBV4-2 to TRBJ2-1, with 8 bases identical to TRBD1. With 0 bases clipped from V and 4 bases from J, the junction kept 8 bases outside the gene matches. Germline CDR1 LGHNA, CDR2 YNFKEQ. The CDR3 has 17 residues. The DNA of the CDR3 is TGTGCCAGCAGCCAAGATAGAACAGGGGGAAAATACAATGAGCAGTTCTTC. Its translation is CASSQDRTGGKYNEQFF.

The V call is TRBV14, the J call TRBJ2-7, with unresolved D. V lost 1 base and J 6 bases, leaving 10 bases between the germline ends. CDR3 length: 13 amino acids. From germline, CDR1 is SGHDN and CDR2 FVKESK. The CDR3 DNA follows: TGTGCCAGCAGCCAAGTTCGTGATTCCGAGCAGTACTTC. It encodes CASSQVRDSEQYF.

This clonotype was seen repeatedly, ten times or more. One end of the junction fails to match germline, which may point to a read error. This chain links TRBV7-9 with TRBJ2-7; D gene uncertain. Germline CDR1 SEHNR, CDR2 FQNEAQ (reference sequence). The CDR3 spans 12 residues. In nucleotides, the CDR3 is TGTGCCAGCAGCCCATCCGCCAGAGCCCAGGCCTTC. It encodes CASSPSARAQAF.

At least ten counts were recorded for this clonotype. The chain carries TRBV29-1 and TRBJ2-1; the D gene is possibly TRBD1 (5 bases). The CDR3 is made up of 14 amino acids. Trimming took off 3 bases at V and 9 bases at J, with 18 bases between the two ends. The germline gives CDR1 SQVTM, CDR2 ANQGSEA. As DNA, the CDR3 is TGCAGCGTTGAGAGGACAATCCGTAGTGGTGAGCAGTTCTTC. Translating it yields CSVERTIRSGEQFF.

This clonotype was detected ten times or more. This rearrangement joins TRBV29-1 to TRBJ2-7, with a weak D call TRBD1 (5 bases). CDR3 length: 12 amino acids. The germline V gene encodes CDR1 SQVTM and CDR2 ANQGSEA. Deletions cut 1 base from V and 2 bases from J, with 6 bases between. CDR3 in DNA: TGCAGCGTTGAAGGACAGACCTACGAGCAGTACTTC. It translates to CSVEGQTYEQYF.